The present TCR beta chain was sequenced within a study of post-analysis software for immune sequencing data. Findings and limits, study-wide: Comparison of patients with controls showed 4 to 6 TRBV segments more frequent in patients, TRBV5-6, TRBV5-1 and TRBV20-1 among them.

V lost 4 bases and J lost 0; bases outside the gene matches: 4. Germline V gene lookup returns CDR1 SQVTM and CDR2 ANQGSEA. The CDR3 loop spans 14 amino acids. This clonotype was seen once. Its specificity is unknown. TCR beta cDNA libraries had unique molecular identifiers. MiXCR was run by TCRdb on the PCR reads, yielding one entry per CDR3 protein. Of around 400,000 distinct CDR3 sequences listed, over 30% are singletons. The sequence was collected from a girl aged 2-15 years with multiple sclerosis. Sequencing input: blood. This chain links TRBV29-1 with TRBJ2-3; 7 bases map to TRBD2. The CDR3: CSVGEGSSTDTQYF. The CDR3 nucleotides read TGCAGCGTTGGGGAGGGATCTAGCACAGATACGCAGTATTTT.